The 30 T cell receptor beta chains presented below share a single source sample, sequenced in a study of blood T cell repertoires in COVID-19. Repertoires were generated with immunoSEQ multiplex PCR, while TCRdb's copy carries only in-frame clones and drops some. The sample gives about 44,000 clones, under 90% of which show up once; 40% to 45% is in the top ten. Sequenced: peripheral blood. The receptors derive from a human donor in a cohort sampled during active COVID-19.

The chain couples TRBV12-2 to TRBJ2-7; the D segment call TRBD1 is taken from the table without a DNA check. TRBV12-2 is a listed pseudogene. The CDR3 contains 15 residues. The CDR3 DNA sequence: TGTGCAAGTCGCTCGGGACAGGGGGTCTCCTACGAGCAGTACGTC. Translation gives CASRSGQGVSYEQYV.

The chain combines TRBV19 with TRBJ2-7, with D possibly TRBD2 on 5 matching bases. CDR1 LNHDA and CDR2 SQIVND come from the germline V gene (reference sequence). Trimming removed 5 bases at V and 1 base at J, with 6 bases between. The CDR3 is 12 amino acids. The CDR3 sequence is CASSSGSYEQYF. The CDR3 coding sequence is TGTGCCAGTAGTTCGGGGTCCTACGAGCAGTACTTC. The variable domain in full, with the rest retrieved from reference TRBV19 and TRBJ2-7, is DGGITQSPKYLFRKEGQNVTLSCEQNLNHDAMYWYRQDPGQGLRLIYYSQIVNDFQKGDIAEGYSVSREKKESFPLTVTSAQKNPTAFYLCASSSGSYEQYFGPGTRLTVT.

V and J are TRBV6-5 and TRBJ1-5, with D maybe TRBD1 (5 bases). CDR1 and CDR2 (germline): MNHEY, SVGAGI. Trimming left V 11 bases short and J 1 base short, with 15 bases between. This CDR3 spans 14 amino acids. The CDR3 loop reads CAGHSGGSNQPQHF. CDR3 in DNA: TGTGCCGGCCATAGCGGGGGGAGCAATCAGCCCCAGCATTTT.

The rearrangement uses TRBV6-4 and TRBJ1-2; D perhaps matches TRBD1 (5 bases). This CDR3 comprises 13 residues. The V end was cut by 2 bases, the J end by 6 bases, with 10 bases between. Germline assignment: CDR1 MRHNA and CDR2 SNTAGT. CDR3: CASSDVDSDGYTF. In DNA, the CDR3 is TGTGCCAGCAGTGACGTTGACAGCGATGGCTACACCTTC.

The chain carries TRBV19 and TRBJ1-5; TRBD1 agrees at 8 bases. The trim removed 2 bases at V and 0 bases at J, leaving 9 bases unmatched. The CDR3 sequence is 18 residues long. In germline, CDR1 is LNHDA, CDR2 SQIVND (reference sequence). The CDR3 DNA sequence: TGTGCCAGTAGTATAAAGGCCCTCGGGACAGGTAGCAATCAGCCCCAGCATTTT. Amino acid sequence: CASSIKALGTGSNQPQHF.

A few counts support this clone. The rearrangement links TRBV7-9 to TRBJ1-3; 7 positions match TRBD1. Germline assignment: CDR1 SEHNR and CDR2 FQNEAQ (reference sequence). The junction had 14 bases not matched to a gene; V was cut back by 4 bases and J by 8 bases. The CDR3 length is 16 residues. CDR3 sequence: CASSSGVDRAPDTIYF. Written as DNA, the CDR3 is TGTGCCAGCAGCTCGGGGGTAGACAGGGCGCCCGACACCATATATTTT.

The V and J genes are TRBV10-3 and TRBJ2-1; D gene unclear. Germline assignment: CDR1 ENHRY and CDR2 SYGVKD. The CDR3 covers 12 residues. Trimming removed 6 bases at V and 5 bases at J, with 8 bases between. The CDR3 loop reads CAISARNNEQFF. The CDR3 coding sequence is TGTGCCATCAGCGCGAGGAACAATGAGCAGTTCTTC.

The CDR3 DNA follows: TGTGCCAGCAGGCGTACGTTGGGACAGACGGTAGAGACCCAGTACTTC. It yields the protein CASRRTLGQTVETQYF. The chain couples TRBV11-2 to TRBJ2-5; 7 nucleotides line up with TRBD1. CDR3 size: 16 residues. Germline CDR1 SGHAT, CDR2 FQNNGV. The V segment lost 6 bases and the J segment 4 bases; nucleotides outside the gene matches: 14.

This clone has a single count. The chain uses TRBV10-3 and TRBJ2-5, with TRBD2 identical over 16 bases. The V gene end was trimmed by 5 bases and the J gene end by 5 bases; junction bases not matched to a gene: 8. The germline V gene has CDR1 ENHRY and CDR2 SYGVKD. This CDR3 spans 17 amino acids. CDR3 in DNA: TGTGCCATCAGTACCGGGACTAGCGGGGGGGCCCACGAGACCCAGTACTTC. It translates to CAISTGTSGGAHETQYF.

This clone occurred once. V and J are TRBV28 and TRBJ2-7, with TRBD2 as a possible D gene (7 bases). The CDR3 runs to 15 residues. Germline V gene sequence: CDR1 MDHEN, CDR2 SYDVKM. V lost 5 bases and J lost 7, with 21 bases in between. The DNA for the CDR3 is TGTGCCAGCAGTCCCGGACAGTCTACCGGGGGGGAGCAGTACGTC. This gives the protein CASSPGQSTGGEQYV.

Here the CDR3 DNA reads TGTGCCAGCTCACCTAGGGGTATGGAAGGATACGAGCAGTACGTC. The encoded protein is CASSPRGMEGYEQYV. This chain links TRBV18 with TRBJ2-7; the D gene is possibly TRBD1 (5 bases). Trimming pared 3 bases from V and 4 bases from J, leaving 16 bases between. Germline V lookup: CDR1 KGHSH, CDR2 LQKENI. The CDR3 contains 15 residues.

The rearrangement uses TRBV16 and TRBJ1-1; D is unclear. CDR3 length equals 13 residues. Trimming shortened V by 2 bases and J by 3 bases, and 7 bases separated the two germline ends. CDR1 is KGHSY, CDR2 FQNENV, per germline. For the CDR3, the DNA is TGTGCCAGCAGCCAAGACATTGACACTGAAGCTTTCTTT. It translates to CASSQDIDTEAFF.

This clone appeared once. The CDR3 loop is CASSLQRGAHNEQFF. DNA for the CDR3: TGTGCCAGCAGCTTACAGCGGGGGGCCCACAATGAGCAGTTCTTC. The V gene is TRBV7-3, the J gene TRBJ2-1, with TRBD2 matching 9 bases. This CDR3 spans 15 amino acids. Germline V lookup: CDR1 SGHTA, CDR2 FQGTGA. Losses at the gene ends were 2 bases for V and 5 bases for J; bases not matched to a gene: 4.

V usage is TRBV6-6 and J usage is TRBJ2-1; 9 bases agree with TRBD1. Trimming took 8 bases from V and 6 from J; bases not matched to a gene: 8. CDR3 length: 14 residues. CDR1 and CDR2 from the germline V gene are MNHNY and SVGAGI (reference sequence). CDR3 sequence: CASGVGTGSNEQFF. Here the CDR3 DNA reads TGTGCCAGCGGGGTAGGGACAGGGAGCAATGAGCAGTTCTTC.

The V gene is TRBV3-1 (or the pseudogene TRBV3-2), the J gene TRBJ2-5, with D possibly matching TRBD1 (6 bases). This CDR3 spans 17 amino acids. The germline V gene encodes CDR1 LGHDT and CDR2 YNNKEL (reference sequence). Trimming took off 2 bases at V and 2 bases at J, with 18 bases between the two ends. CDR3 loop: CASSQFAWGHRQETQYF. CDR3 coding DNA: TGTGCCAGCAGCCAATTTGCGTGGGGGCACAGACAAGAGACCCAGTACTTC.

V usage is TRBV28 and J usage is TRBJ2-7; D is possibly TRBD1 (8 bases). CDR3 length: 15 residues. Germline V gene sequence: CDR1 MDHEN, CDR2 SYDVKM. Trimming cost V 7 bases and J 7 bases, with 23 bases left between them. CDR3 nucleotide sequence: TGTGCCAGCACCAGAACAGGGGGAGGGCCCCAAGAGCAGTACGTC. It translates to CASTRTGGGPQEQYV.

The CDR3 region is CASSFAGTNTGELFF. CDR3 coding DNA: TGTGCCAGCAGCTTCGCGGGGACGAACACCGGGGAGCTGTTTTTT. This chain connects TRBV11-2 to TRBJ2-2; weak D call: TRBD2 (6 bases). V lost 3 bases to trimming and J lost 0 bases, with 8 bases between them. Germline V gives CDR1 SGHAT, CDR2 FQNNGV. This CDR3 spans 15 amino acids.

The V call is TRBV5-1, the J call TRBJ2-2; possible D gene TRBD1, 5 bases. Trimming took 0 bases from V and 6 from J, leaving 6 bases between them. The CDR3 totals 13 residues. Germline CDR1 reads SGHRS; CDR2 reads YFSETQ. CDR3 in amino acids: CASSLGQPGELFF. DNA for the CDR3: TGCGCCAGCAGCTTGGGACAGCCCGGGGAGCTGTTTTTT.

The V call is TRBV7-9, the J call TRBJ1-6; D is unresolved. Germline lookup yields CDR1 SEHNR and CDR2 FQNEAQ (reference sequence). This CDR3 spans 15 amino acids. Trimming pared 1 base from V and 7 bases from J, leaving 11 bases between. The CDR3 DNA follows: TGTGCCAGCAGCTTAGAATGGGAGCGGAATTCACCCCTCCACTTT. Amino acids: CASSLEWERNSPLHF.

The chain combines TRBV6-4 with TRBJ2-7; D not certain. The germline V gene has CDR1 MRHNA and CDR2 SNTAGT. V lost 3 bases to trimming and J lost 2 bases, with 5 bases between them. CDR3 length: 12 residues. CDR3 region: CASSERTYEQYV. The DNA for the CDR3 is TGTGCCAGCAGTGAGAGGACCTACGAGCAGTACGTC.

The chain joins TRBV6-5 to TRBJ2-2; 7 nucleotides match TRBD1. Germline V lookup: CDR1 MNHEY, CDR2 SVGAGI. CDR3 length: 13 residues. V lost 7 bases and J lost 7; bases outside the gene matches: 6. CDR3 DNA sequence: TGTGCCAGCATTCGGACAGGTCGCGGGGAGCTGTTTTTT. Its translation: CASIRTGRGELFF.

The rearrangement uses TRBV27 and TRBJ2-5; 8 bases map to TRBD2. J lost 7 bases, V lost 2 bases, and 6 bases had no gene match. The germline V gene has CDR1 MNHEY and CDR2 SMNVEV (reference sequence). The CDR3 totals 14 residues. As DNA, the CDR3 is TGTGCCAGCAGTTTAGATACGGGAGGGGGGACCCAGTACTTC. Its protein product is CASSLDTGGGTQYF.

This chain links TRBV18 with TRBJ2-3; 10 bases agree with TRBD2. Germline V gene lookup returns CDR1 KGHSH and CDR2 LQKENI. CDR3 size: 15 residues. The junction had 4 bases not matched to a gene; V was cut back by 6 bases and J by 1 base. The CDR3 sequence: CASSPLAGGTDTQYF. The DNA of the CDR3 is TGTGCCAGCTCCCCCCTAGCGGGGGGCACAGATACGCAGTATTTT.

The V and J genes are TRBV6-5 and TRBJ2-5; perhaps TRBD2 as D (6 bases). Looked up from germline, CDR1 is MNHEY and CDR2 is SVGAGI. CDR3 length: 13 amino acids. Trimming left V 6 bases short and J 1 base short, with 9 bases between. CDR3 sequence (DNA): TGTGCCAGCAGCCGGGACTTCCAAGAGACCCAGTACTTC. This codes for CASSRDFQETQYF.

This chain connects TRBV19 to TRBJ2-3; 14 bases are a match to TRBD2. The CDR3 contains 15 residues. The V gene's germline CDR1 is LNHDA and CDR2 SQIVND (reference sequence). The ends lost 5 bases at V and 5 bases at J; junction bases unmatched: 3. The CDR3 DNA sequence: TGTGCCAGTAGTCTTGGACTAGCGGGGGGAGATACGCAGTATTTT. Protein sequence: CASSLGLAGGDTQYF.

The chain carries TRBV28 and TRBJ1-1, with unresolved D. CDR3 size: 15 residues. The germline gives CDR1 MDHEN, CDR2 SYDVKM. V lost 2 bases to trimming and J lost 3 bases, with 13 bases between them. The CDR3 reads CASSLMRVQHTEAFF. The CDR3 nucleotides are TGTGCCAGCAGTTTAATGAGGGTTCAGCACACTGAAGCTTTCTTT.

The chain has TRBV9 and TRBJ2-5; 10 bases fit TRBD1. CDR1 is SGDLS and CDR2 is YYNGEE in the germline V gene. There are 14 residues in the CDR3. The V segment lost 3 bases and the J segment 4 bases; nucleotides outside the gene matches: 3. CDR3 nucleotides: TGTGCCAGCAGCGCCGGACAGGGGGGAGAGACCCAGTACTTC. This encodes CASSAGQGGETQYF.

The chain employs TRBV2 and TRBJ1-6; 7 nucleotides align to TRBD1. Germline V gene data show CDR1 as SNHLY and CDR2 as FYNNEI. CDR3 length equals 14 residues. The V and J ends lost 6 bases and 5 bases, in that order; junction bases with no gene match: 4. This chain's CDR3 is CASRGGQNNSPLHF. DNA of the CDR3: TGTGCCAGCAGGGGGGGACAGAATAATTCACCCCTCCACTTT.

The rearrangement uses TRBV7-9 and TRBJ2-1; 9 bases line up with TRBD2. Trimming took 1 base from V and 3 from J; bases not matched to a gene: 1. This CDR3 has 15 amino acids. Germline CDR1 is SEHNR and CDR2 is FQNEAQ (reference sequence). CDR3 coding DNA: TGTGCCAGCAGCTTAGATAGCGGGGGCTACAATGAGCAGTTCTTC. Its protein is CASSLDSGGYNEQFF.

The chain carries TRBV6-6 and TRBJ2-3, with TRBD2 matching over 8 bases. Germline CDR1 is MNHNY and CDR2 is SVGAGI (reference sequence). Trimming cost V 6 bases and J 1 base; bases outside gene matches: 3. The CDR3 has 14 amino acids. The CDR3 sequence: CASRLAGRTDTQYF. The CDR3 region has the DNA TGTGCCAGCAGGTTAGCGGGGCGCACAGATACGCAGTATTTT.